Each of the 10 T cell receptor beta chains below was sequenced from the same sample in a study of CD8+CD57+ T cells in acquired aplastic anemia. TCR beta VDJ and CDR3 profiles were obtained from a genomic DNA template. TCRdb processed the reads anew with MiXCR; each CDR3 protein has one entry. Here the sample spans under 500,000 distinct CDR3 sequences, under 40% being singletons. In patients chosen for sequencing, flow cytometry had shown CD8+CD57+ cell expansion. Sequencing was carried out using sorted CD4+, CD8+, or CD8+CD57+ T cells (not recorded which) from PBMCs. These receptors were taken from a human donor with aplastic anemia.

A word on this clonotype: This sequence may be a read error, since a much larger clone differs from it by one base. As the CDR3 is not closed by the conserved phenylalanine or tryptophan, this likely results from a read error. The chain has TRBV15 and TRBJ1-4; the D gene is possibly TRBD1 (6 bases). Germline V gives CDR1 LNHNV, CDR2 YYDKDF (reference sequence). V was pared by 0 bases and J by 8 bases, with 16 bases between. The CDR3 is 16 residues long. The CDR3 reads CATSRDVSRGVEKLFV. The CDR3 bases are TGTGCCACCAGCAGAGATGTATCCAGGGGAGTAGAAAAACTGTTTGTT.

This clonotype was seen a handful of times. The gene calls are TRBV5-6 and TRBJ2-7, with a tentative D call TRBD2 (6 bases). This CDR3 spans 13 amino acids. CDR1 is SGHDT and CDR2 is YYEEEE in the germline V gene. V gave up 6 bases and J gave up 4 bases, with 14 bases separating them. The CDR3 DNA is TGTGCCAGCAAAGTCGGGAGCGGGTACGAGCAGTACTTC. Protein sequence: CASKVGSGYEQYF.

Details on this clonotype: This may arise from a read error, as a much more abundant clone is one base away. The chain couples TRBV7-3 to TRBJ2-7, with D unresolved. V shed 4 bases and J shed 6 bases, with 10 bases lying between them. CDR1 SGHTA and CDR2 FQGTGA come from the germline V gene. The CDR3 is made up of 12 amino acids. In DNA, the CDR3 is TGTGCCAGCAGCTCGTTAGGGCTCGAGCAGTACTTC. This translates into CASSSLGLEQYF.

The rearrangement links TRBV29-1 to TRBJ1-1; D remains unclear. CDR3 length: 11 amino acids. Germline CDR1 SQVTM, CDR2 ANQGSEA. The V end was cut by 4 bases, the J end by 6 bases, with 9 bases between. The CDR3 protein is CSVVGEPEAFF. Here the CDR3 DNA reads TGCAGCGTTGTCGGGGAGCCTGAAGCTTTCTTT.

This clonotype was picked up a small number of times. The V gene is TRBV6-1, the J gene TRBJ1-2; TRBD1 agrees at 9 bases. The CDR3 spans 14 residues. Germline V gives CDR1 MNHNS, CDR2 SASEGT. V lost 6 bases and J lost 8; bases outside the gene matches: 10. The CDR3 sequence: CASRGTGFTSGYTF. The CDR3, as DNA: TGTGCCAGCAGAGGGACAGGGTTTACGTCAGGCTACACCTTC.

This clonotype was seen at least ten times. The V and J genes are TRBV10-3 and TRBJ1-2; the D gene is possibly TRBD1 (6 bases). This CDR3 has 14 amino acids. V lost 0 bases, J lost 3 bases, and 8 bases lay in between. Germline lookup yields CDR1 ENHRY and CDR2 SYGVKD. As DNA, the CDR3 is TGTGCCATCAGTGAGTCGGGGGGCGACTATGGCTACACCTTC. Protein: CAISESGGDYGYTF.

In this sample, this clonotype turned up once. The chain links TRBV7-2 to TRBJ1-1; D ambiguous. V was clipped by 5 bases and J by 4 bases, with 14 bases between them. Per germline, CDR1 SGHTA and CDR2 FQGNSA. The length of the CDR3 is 14 residues. This chain's CDR3 is CASSRTRTSTEAFF. The CDR3 coding sequence is TGTGCCAGCAGCCGAACAAGGACCAGCACTGAAGCTTTCTTT.

The chain recombines TRBV10-3 with TRBJ2-7; 10 nucleotides line up with TRBD2. The CDR3 loop spans 14 amino acids. The ends lost 8 bases at V and 6 bases at J; junction bases unmatched: 10. The germline gives CDR1 ENHRY, CDR2 SYGVKD. The CDR3, as DNA: TGTGCCATCCAAAGAGCGGGAGGGCCGGGCGAGCAGTACTTC. It translates to CAIQRAGGPGEQYF.

In its sample, this clonotype was seen many times. This rearrangement joins TRBV5-1 to TRBJ1-2; D call uncertain. The V and J ends lost 4 bases and 3 bases respectively, with 16 bases between them. In germline, CDR1 is SGHRS, CDR2 YFSETQ. This CDR3 comprises 15 residues. CDR3 amino acids: CASSPHSSGHYGYTF. CDR3 sequence (DNA): TGCGCCAGCAGCCCCCATTCGTCAGGCCACTATGGCTACACCTTC.

A few counts support this clonotype. Being one base from a much bigger clone, this may be a read error. V and J are TRBV25-1 and TRBJ2-7, with 8 bases identical to TRBD1. The V segment lost 6 bases and the J segment 3 bases; nucleotides outside the gene matches: 7. CDR1 and CDR2 (germline): MGHDK, SYGVNS. CDR3 size: 14 residues. CDR3 loop: CASSVAGGIYEQYF. CDR3 sequence (DNA): TGTGCCAGCAGCGTGGCAGGGGGCATCTACGAGCAGTACTTC.